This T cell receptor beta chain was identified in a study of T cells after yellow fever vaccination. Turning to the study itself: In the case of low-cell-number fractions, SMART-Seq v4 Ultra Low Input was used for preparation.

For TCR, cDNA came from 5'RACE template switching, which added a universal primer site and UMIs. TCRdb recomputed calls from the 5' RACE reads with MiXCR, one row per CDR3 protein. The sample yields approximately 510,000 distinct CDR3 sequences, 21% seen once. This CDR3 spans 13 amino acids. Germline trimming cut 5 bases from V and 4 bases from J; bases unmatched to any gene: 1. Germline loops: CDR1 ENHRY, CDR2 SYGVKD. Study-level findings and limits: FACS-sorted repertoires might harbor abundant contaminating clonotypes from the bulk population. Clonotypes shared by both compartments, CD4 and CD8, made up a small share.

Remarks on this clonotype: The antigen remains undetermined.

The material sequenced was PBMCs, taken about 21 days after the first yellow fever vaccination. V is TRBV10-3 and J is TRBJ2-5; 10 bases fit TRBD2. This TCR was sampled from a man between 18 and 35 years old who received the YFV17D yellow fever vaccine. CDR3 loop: CAISRLAGETQYF. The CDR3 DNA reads TGTGCCATCAGTCGACTAGCGGGAGAGACCCAGTACTTC.